The following is a T cell receptor (beta chain) sequence with its context. Antigen specificity is unknown. Time point defined: pre-sensitization, week 0. Regarding treatment: therapeutic diphenylcyclopropenone sensitization with weekly scalp DPC. This entry comes from a study of human T cells and chemical hapten exposure. Study results and caveats: PT1 expanded TCR counts correlated positively with patch test score.

From germline, CDR1 is SQVTM and CDR2 ANQGSEA. V was pared by 3 bases and J by 4 bases, with 9 bases between. The CDR3 length is 12 residues. A single record per CDR3 protein comes from TCRdb applying MiXCR to the RACE reads. The table has about 180,000 distinct CDR3 sequences, approximately 31% seen once. The chain couples TRBV29-1 to TRBJ1-1; no firm D call. This sequence originates from a woman aged 25 to 39 with alopecia areata. Some clones in this sample may be carry-over from other donors' samples. Sample: whole blood, taken in connection with sensitization to the hapten diphenylcyclopropenone (DPC). CDR3 sequence reads: CSVESSGTEAFF. In DNA, the CDR3 is TGCAGCGTTGAGTCCAGCGGCACTGAAGCTTTCTTT.